One and the same sample provided the 18 T cell receptor beta chains below, sequenced in a study of cytomegalovirus exposure and HLA in healthy donors. Clones were read by immunoSEQ multiplex PCR, and TCRdb kept only the in-frame ones, dropping some. This table holds under 400,000 clones, roughly 90% found once. Input material: PBMCs. All receptors come from a woman between 18 and 30 years old in good health and CMV-seronegative.

Ten or more counts support this clone. The chain links TRBV2 to TRBJ2-2, with 8 bases identical to TRBD1. This CDR3 contains 14 residues. J lost 6 bases, V lost 2 bases, and 2 bases had no gene match. CDR1 SNHLY and CDR2 FYNNEI come from the germline V gene. The CDR3 sequence is CASSEWGQAGELFF. CDR3 DNA: TGTGCCAGCAGTGAATGGGGACAGGCCGGGGAGCTGTTTTTT.

The chain joins TRBV2 to TRBJ2-1, with a possible D match to TRBD2 (5 bases). The V end lost 6 bases, the J end lost 0 bases, and 12 bases lay between the germline ends. The germline V gene encodes CDR1 SNHLY and CDR2 FYNNEI. This CDR3 spans 15 amino acids. DNA for the CDR3: TGTGCCAGCAGGGAGGACGGAAGCTCCTACAATGAGCAGTTCTTC. Translating gives CASREDGSSYNEQFF.

V usage is TRBV4-1 and J usage is TRBJ2-2; possible D gene TRBD1, 5 bases. CDR1 and CDR2 (germline): MGHRA, YSYEKL. The CDR3 spans 15 residues. The V gene lost 1 base and the J gene lost 1 base, with 7 bases spanning the gap. This chain's CDR3 is CASSQVDKNTGELFF. DNA of the CDR3: TGCGCCAGCAGCCAAGTGGACAAGAACACCGGGGAGCTGTTTTTT.

V is TRBV30 and J is TRBJ1-5, with a weak D call TRBD1 (6 bases). The CDR3 has 15 amino acids. Trimming cost V 2 bases and J 0 bases, with 11 bases left between them. CDR1 is GTSNPN and CDR2 is SVGIG in the germline V gene (reference sequence). DNA of the CDR3: TGTGCCTGGAGTTCGGGACACTATAGCAATCAGCCCCAGCATTTT. Residues: CAWSSGHYSNQPQHF.

The V call is TRBV30, the J call TRBJ1-2; D unclear. V was clipped by 7 bases and J by 5 bases, with 11 bases between them. The CDR3 sequence is 11 residues long. Germline V gene sequence: CDR1 GTSNPN, CDR2 SVGIG (reference sequence). The CDR3 nucleotides are TGTGCCTTTTCTATCCGTTATGGCTACACCTTC. This translates into CAFSIRYGYTF. Combining the CDR3 with reference TRBV30 and TRBJ1-2 gives the whole variable domain SQTIHQWPATLVQPVGSPLSLECTVEGTSNPNLYWYRQAAGRGLQLLFYSVGIGQISSEVPQNLSASRPQDRQFILSSKKLLLSDSGFYLCAFSIRYGYTFGSGTRLTVV.

The CDR3 here is CASSRGEASTEAFF. The CDR3 DNA is TGTGCCAGCAGCCGAGGGGAGGCTAGCACTGAAGCTTTCTTT. The rearrangement joins TRBV9 to TRBJ1-1; possible D gene TRBD1, 5 bases. The CDR3 runs to 14 residues. CDR1 and CDR2 (germline): SGDLS, YYNGEE. V shed 4 bases and J shed 4 bases, with 14 bases lying between them.

The chain employs TRBV5-1 and TRBJ1-4; no firm D call. The CDR3 is 13 residues long. V was trimmed by 4 bases and J by 6 bases, leaving 10 bases between them. Per the germline V gene, CDR1 is SGHRS and CDR2 is YFSETQ. CDR3 DNA: TGCGCCAGCAGCCTGGCTAGGTATGAAAAACTGTTTTTT. It translates to CASSLARYEKLFF.

This chain uses TRBV2 with TRBJ2-5; 7 bases match TRBD1. CDR3 size: 15 residues. From germline, CDR1 is SNHLY and CDR2 FYNNEI. V lost 3 bases to trimming and J lost 4 bases; unmatched junction nucleotides: 8. CDR3 loop: CASSEDRRTTETQYF. CDR3 DNA sequence: TGTGCCAGCAGTGAGGACAGGAGAACCACAGAGACCCAGTACTTC.

This clone was observed a single time. The gene calls are TRBV19 and TRBJ2-1, with 11 positions matching TRBD2. V lost 3 bases and J lost 11; bases outside the gene matches: 12. This CDR3 is built from 16 residues. The V gene's germline CDR1 is LNHDA and CDR2 SQIVND (reference sequence). This CDR3 reads CASSIPLAGAVRQQFF. CDR3 DNA sequence: TGTGCCAGTAGTATTCCACTAGCGGGAGCGGTCAGACAGCAGTTCTTC.

The genes are TRBV30 and TRBJ2-7, with D possibly being TRBD1 (6 bases). The CDR3 runs 12 residues. With 5 bases removed from V and 1 base from J, the gap between germline ends came to 9 bases. Germline V gene lookup returns CDR1 GTSNPN and CDR2 SVGIG (reference sequence). The CDR3 sequence is CAWEGQSYEQYF. CDR3 in DNA: TGTGCCTGGGAAGGACAGTCCTACGAGCAGTACTTC.

This chain links TRBV5-4 with TRBJ1-1; D might be TRBD1 (6 bases). From germline, CDR1 is SGHNT and CDR2 YYREEE (reference sequence). Trimming pared 6 bases from V and 4 bases from J, leaving 19 bases between. The CDR3 covers 15 residues. The CDR3: CASIRGGRSGTEAFF. CDR3 DNA sequence: TGTGCCAGCATAAGGGGGGGCAGGTCTGGCACTGAAGCTTTCTTT.

The V call is TRBV6-6, the J call TRBJ1-2; TRBD1 is a possible D gene (5 bases). CDR1 is MNHNY and CDR2 is SVGAGI in the germline V gene (reference sequence). Trimming stripped 4 bases from V and 4 bases from J, with 10 bases between. The CDR3 contains 13 residues. The CDR3 DNA is TGTGCCAGCAGTTTTGGCAGGGTCTATGGCTACACCTTC. Its protein product is CASSFGRVYGYTF.

V and J are TRBV11-1 and TRBJ1-1, with D possibly being TRBD1 (5 bases). In germline, CDR1 is SGHAT, CDR2 FQDESV (reference sequence). The germline V and J ends were trimmed by 3 bases and 7 bases, with 12 bases remaining between them. The CDR3 sequence is 13 residues long. This CDR3 reads CASSFNQGGEAFF. DNA for the CDR3: TGTGCCAGCAGCTTTAACCAGGGTGGTGAAGCTTTCTTT.

The chain links TRBV12-1 to TRBJ2-7; the table's D call, TRBD2, has no DNA check behind it. TRBV12-1 is assigned pseudogene status. The CDR3 extends over 15 amino acids. The CDR3 is CASSPRSGGAYEQYF. CDR3 coding DNA: TGTGCCAGCAGCCCCCGGAGCGGGGGGGCCTACGAGCAGTACTTC.

The V call is TRBV28, the J call TRBJ1-2; TRBD1 matches 9 bases. Germline V gives CDR1 MDHEN, CDR2 SYDVKM. The CDR3 has 13 amino acids. The V gene end was trimmed by 0 bases and the J gene end by 10 bases; junction bases not matched to a gene: 3. The CDR3 is CASSLWTGGDYTF. The DNA for the CDR3 is TGTGCCAGCAGTTTATGGACAGGGGGTGACTACACCTTC.

The rearrangement joins TRBV7-3 to TRBJ2-6; D call uncertain. The length of the CDR3 is 14 residues. Trimming cost V 4 bases and J 0 bases, with 4 bases left between them. Germline values: CDR1 SGHTA, CDR2 FQGTGA. CDR3 coding DNA: TGTGCCAGCAGCTCCTCCTCTGGGGCCAACGTCCTGACTTTC. Encoded protein: CASSSSSGANVLTF. The whole variable domain, filled in from reference TRBV7-3 and TRBJ2-6, reads GAGVSQTPSNKVTEKGKYVELRCDPISGHTALYWYRQSLGQGPEFLIYFQGTGAADDSGLPNDRFFAVRPEGSVSTLKIQRTERGDSAVYLCASSSSSGANVLTFGAGSRLTVL.

This rearrangement joins TRBV7-9 to TRBJ1-1, with D unresolved. The CDR3 runs to 14 residues. CDR1 SEHNR and CDR2 FQNEAQ come from the germline V gene (reference sequence). V gave up 5 bases and J gave up 8 bases, with 18 bases separating them. For the CDR3, the DNA is TGTGCCAGCAGCGCACAAGATGTTCGTACAGAAGCTTTCTTT. This translates into CASSAQDVRTEAFF.

This clone was seen a few times. The chain is built from TRBV29-1 and TRBJ2-7; 11 nucleotides align to TRBD1. CDR1 and CDR2 from the germline V gene are SQVTM and ANQGSEA. The CDR3 totals 15 residues. Trimming took 6 bases from V and 3 from J; bases not matched to a gene: 10. The CDR3 bases are TGCAGCGTAGCAGGACAGGGGGCGCAAGGCTACGAGCAGTACTTC. This gives the protein CSVAGQGAQGYEQYF.